Shown below are 15 T cell receptor beta chains from a single sample sequenced in a study of blood T cell repertoires in COVID-19 (dated by TCRdb to the early 2020s). Library construction relied on the immunoSEQ multiplex PCR assay. TCRdb stores this immuneACCESS table with in-frame sequences only. Part of the clones is absent; in the studies checked, under half of the shortfall reflects unresolved V genes, and no reason is known for the rest. This sample gives tens of thousands of clones in total; around 87% of them show up just once. More than 1% of the sample is taken by the ten largest. What was sequenced was peripheral blood. These receptor sequences come from a man between 65 and 79 years old with acute or convalescent COVID-19.

The chain combines TRBV11-2 with TRBJ1-2; TRBD1 might be the D (6 bases). Deletions cut 5 bases from V and 7 bases from J, with 11 bases between. The CDR3 has 12 amino acids. Germline V gene sequence: CDR1 SGHAT, CDR2 FQNNGV. The CDR3 DNA reads TGTGCCAGCAGCCCGCGGGGGGCTGGCTACACCTTC. As protein: CASSPRGAGYTF.

CDR3 protein: CASSQEGTVYNEQFF. The CDR3 DNA reads TGTGCCAGCAGCCAAGAAGGGACAGTCTACAATGAGCAGTTCTTC. The gene calls are TRBV3-1 (or the pseudogene TRBV3-2) and TRBJ2-1; 7 bases align to TRBD1. The germline V gene has CDR1 LGHDT and CDR2 YNNKEL (reference sequence). Trimming cost V 0 bases and J 3 bases; bases outside gene matches: 2. This CDR3 is 15 amino acids long.

This clone is a singleton in its sample. The J gene is TRBJ2-1, the V gene TRBV5-4, with D possibly matching TRBD2 (7 bases). Trimming pared 7 bases from V and 6 bases from J, leaving 23 bases between. Per the germline V gene, CDR1 is SGHNT and CDR2 is YYREEE (reference sequence). The CDR3 is 16 amino acids. The CDR3 loop reads CASDPDLGGPSNEQFF. The CDR3 DNA reads as TGTGCCAGCGATCCCGATTTGGGGGGGCCTTCCAATGAGCAGTTCTTC. Full variable domain (rest looked up from reference TRBV5-4 and TRBJ2-1): ETGVTQSPTHLIKTRGQQVTLRCSSQSGHNTVSWYQQALGQGPQFIFQYYREEENGRGNFPPRFSGLQFPNYSSELNVNALELDDSALYLCASDPDLGGPSNEQFFGPGTRLTVL.

This chain links TRBV11-2 with TRBJ2-7; 7 nucleotides agree with TRBD2. Germline CDR1 SGHAT, CDR2 FQNNGV. The CDR3 covers 12 residues. Trimming at V came to 5 bases and at J to 6 bases, leaving 4 bases not matched to a gene. The CDR3 DNA sequence: TGTGCCAGCAGCATCGGACTAGGCGAGCAGTACTTC. It codes for CASSIGLGEQYF.

This chain links TRBV6-5 with TRBJ2-7; D remains ambiguous. From germline, CDR1 is MNHEY and CDR2 SVGAGI. CDR3 length equals 15 residues. V was clipped by 0 bases and J by 0 bases, with 9 bases between them. CDR3 protein: CASSYSAVFSYEQYF. The CDR3 coding sequence is TGTGCCAGCAGTTACTCGGCCGTCTTCTCCTACGAGCAGTACTTC.

This clone was counted once. The chain recombines TRBV3-1 (or the pseudogene TRBV3-2) with TRBJ2-5; 11 bases agree with TRBD2. CDR1 is LGHDT, CDR2 YNNKEL, per germline (reference sequence). The CDR3 totals 14 residues. Unmatched junction bases numbered 3, after V lost 4 bases and J lost 5 bases. The CDR3 coding sequence is TGTGCCAGCAGCCGTAGCGGGGGGGCGGAGACCCAGTACTTC. It codes for CASSRSGGAETQYF.

In DNA form, the CDR3 reads TGTGCCAGCAGCTTAGGGACAGGGTTCCTGACTGAAGCTTTCTTT. Its protein is CASSLGTGFLTEAFF. The V call is TRBV5-6, the J call TRBJ1-1, with 9 bases aligning to TRBD1. Germline lookup yields CDR1 SGHDT and CDR2 YYEEEE. CDR3 size: 15 residues. V lost 2 bases to trimming and J lost 5 bases; unmatched junction nucleotides: 7.

This clone came up once. The genes are TRBV19 and TRBJ2-7, with D possibly TRBD2 on 6 matching bases. The CDR3 is 15 amino acids. CDR1 LNHDA and CDR2 SQIVND come from the germline V gene (reference sequence). V was cut by 7 bases and J by 2 bases, with 18 bases left in between. The CDR3 region has the DNA TGTGCCAGTACCCCCGGAGGGCAGTCAACCTACGAGCAGTACTTC. Protein sequence: CASTPGGQSTYEQYF.

In its sample, this clone was seen a few times. The chain combines TRBV5-4 with TRBJ2-2; 8 bases map to TRBD1. The CDR3 totals 15 residues. The J segment lost 3 bases and the V segment lost 4 bases, leaving 5 bases of the junction unmatched. The germline gives CDR1 SGHNT, CDR2 YYREEE (reference sequence). DNA of the CDR3: TGTGCCAGCAGCACGGGACAGGCTTACACCGGGGAGCTGTTTTTT. This sequence encodes CASSTGQAYTGELFF.

The rearrangement uses TRBV2 and TRBJ1-3; 7 nucleotides align to TRBD1. Losses at the gene ends were 5 bases for V and 2 bases for J; bases not matched to a gene: 3. CDR1 SNHLY and CDR2 FYNNEI come from the germline V gene. There are 14 residues in the CDR3. The CDR3 DNA is TGTGCCAGCAGTCAAGACAGGGCTGGAAACACCATATATTTT. This encodes CASSQDRAGNTIYF.

This clone turned up a few times. This chain joins TRBV6-1 and TRBJ1-2, with TRBD1 as a possible D gene (5 bases). V lost 1 base and J 4 bases, leaving 10 bases between the germline ends. Germline loops: CDR1 MNHNS, CDR2 SASEGT. This CDR3 region has 14 residues. This CDR3 is CASSEGGVAYGYTF. CDR3 nucleotides: TGTGCCAGCAGTGAAGGGGGGGTTGCCTATGGCTACACCTTC.

This sequence joins TRBV28 and TRBJ2-2; no reliable D call. The V and J ends lost 4 bases and 1 base respectively, with 10 bases between them. The CDR3 extends over 15 amino acids. Germline CDR1 reads MDHEN; CDR2 reads SYDVKM. The CDR3 loop reads CASSSGGMNTGELFF. CDR3 sequence (DNA): TGTGCCAGCAGTTCCGGCGGAATGAACACCGGGGAGCTGTTTTTT.

This chain links TRBV5-1 with TRBJ1-1; D is possibly TRBD1 (5 bases). This CDR3 has 13 residues. The V end lost 1 base, the J end lost 4 bases, and 8 bases lay between the germline ends. Per germline, CDR1 SGHRS and CDR2 YFSETQ. In DNA form, the CDR3 reads TGCGCCAGCAGCTTGCAGGGAGGCACTGAAGCTTTCTTT. It specifies CASSLQGGTEAFF.

The chain recombines TRBV19 with TRBJ1-1; 7 positions agree with TRBD1. With 9 bases clipped from V and 0 bases from J, the junction kept 16 bases outside the gene matches. The germline CDR1 and CDR2 sequences are LNHDA and SQIVND (reference sequence). CDR3 size: 17 residues. CDR3 protein: CARSTGVQFGMNTEAFF. The CDR3 coding sequence is TGTGCCAGAAGCACAGGGGTCCAATTTGGAATGAACACTGAAGCTTTCTTT.

V and J are TRBV29-1 and TRBJ2-1; 10 nucleotides align to TRBD2. V lost 6 bases and J lost 15; bases outside the gene matches: 5. Germline V CDR1 and CDR2: SQVTM, ANQGSEA. The CDR3 spans 10 residues. Written as DNA, the CDR3 is TGCAGCGTCTTTAGCGGGAGGTTGTTCTTC. Translated: CSVFSGRLFF.